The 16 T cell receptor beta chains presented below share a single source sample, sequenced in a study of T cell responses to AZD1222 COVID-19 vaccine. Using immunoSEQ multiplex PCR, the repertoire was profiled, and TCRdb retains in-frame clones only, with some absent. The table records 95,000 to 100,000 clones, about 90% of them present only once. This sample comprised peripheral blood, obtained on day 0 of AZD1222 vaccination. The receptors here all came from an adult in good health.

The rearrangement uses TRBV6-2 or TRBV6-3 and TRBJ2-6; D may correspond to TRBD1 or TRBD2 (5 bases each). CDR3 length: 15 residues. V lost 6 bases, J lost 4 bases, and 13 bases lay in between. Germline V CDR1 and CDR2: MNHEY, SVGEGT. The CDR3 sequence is CASSSGASGANVLTF. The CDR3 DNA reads TGTGCCAGCAGCTCCGGGGCGTCCGGGGCCAACGTCCTGACTTTC.

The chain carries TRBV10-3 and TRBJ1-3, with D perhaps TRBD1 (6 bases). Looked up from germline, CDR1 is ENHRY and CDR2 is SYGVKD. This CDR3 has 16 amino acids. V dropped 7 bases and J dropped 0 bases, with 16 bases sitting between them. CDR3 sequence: CAITVTGSPSGNTIYF. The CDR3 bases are TGTGCCATCACCGTTACAGGGTCCCCCTCTGGAAACACCATATATTTT.

CDR3: CAWSVPRTSGRANEQFF. CDR3 DNA: TGTGCCTGGAGTGTACCCCGGACTAGCGGGAGGGCCAATGAGCAGTTCTTC. The chain is built from TRBV30 and TRBJ2-1, with 15 positions matching TRBD2. Germline assignment: CDR1 GTSNPN and CDR2 SVGIG (reference sequence). V lost 0 bases, J lost 6 bases, and 6 bases stayed unmatched. The CDR3 has 17 amino acids.

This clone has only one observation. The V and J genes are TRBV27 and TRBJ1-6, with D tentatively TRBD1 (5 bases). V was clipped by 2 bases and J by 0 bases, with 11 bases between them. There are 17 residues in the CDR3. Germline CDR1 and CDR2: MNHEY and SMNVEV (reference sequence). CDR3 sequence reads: CASSLGGTGSYNSPLHF. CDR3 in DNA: TGTGCCAGCAGTTTAGGAGGGACCGGCTCCTATAATTCACCCCTCCACTTT.

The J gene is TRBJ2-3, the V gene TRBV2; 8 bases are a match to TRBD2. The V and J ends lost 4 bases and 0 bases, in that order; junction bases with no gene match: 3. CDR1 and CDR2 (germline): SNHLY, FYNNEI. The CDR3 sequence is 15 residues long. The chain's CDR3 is CASSAPSGSTDTQYF. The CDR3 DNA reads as TGTGCCAGCAGTGCACCTAGCGGGAGCACAGATACGCAGTATTTT.

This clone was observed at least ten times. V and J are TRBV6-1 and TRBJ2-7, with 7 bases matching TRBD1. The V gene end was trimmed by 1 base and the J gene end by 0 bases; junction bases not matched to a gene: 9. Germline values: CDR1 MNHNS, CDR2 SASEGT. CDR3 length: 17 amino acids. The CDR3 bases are TGTGCCAGCAGTGAAGTAGCAGGGGGAACGAGCTCCTACGAGCAGTACTTC. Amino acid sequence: CASSEVAGGTSSYEQYF.

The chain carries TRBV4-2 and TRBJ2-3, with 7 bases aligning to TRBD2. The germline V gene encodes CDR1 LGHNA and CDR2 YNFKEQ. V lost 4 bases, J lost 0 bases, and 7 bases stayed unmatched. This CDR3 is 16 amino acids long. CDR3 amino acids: CASSLGGGSSTDTQYF. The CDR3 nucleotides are TGTGCCAGCAGCCTCGGAGGCGGGAGTAGCACAGATACGCAGTATTTT.

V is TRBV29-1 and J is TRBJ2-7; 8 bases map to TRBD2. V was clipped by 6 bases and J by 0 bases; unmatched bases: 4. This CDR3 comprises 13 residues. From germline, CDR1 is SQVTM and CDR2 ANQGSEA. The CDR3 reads CSVLAGSSYEQYF. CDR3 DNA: TGCAGCGTCTTAGCGGGGAGCTCCTACGAGCAGTACTTC.

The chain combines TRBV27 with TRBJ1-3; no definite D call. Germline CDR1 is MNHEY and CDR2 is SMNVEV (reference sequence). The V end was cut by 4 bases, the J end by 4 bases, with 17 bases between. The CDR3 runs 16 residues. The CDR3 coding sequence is TGTGCCAGCAGTTCGCGCTTTCAGCTCTCCGGAAACACCATATATTTT. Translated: CASSSRFQLSGNTIYF.

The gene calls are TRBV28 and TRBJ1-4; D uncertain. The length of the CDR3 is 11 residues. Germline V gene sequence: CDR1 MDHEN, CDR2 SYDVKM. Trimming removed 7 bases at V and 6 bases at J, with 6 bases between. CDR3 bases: TGTGCCAGCAACAGAGATGAAAAACTGTTTTTT. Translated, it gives CASNRDEKLFF.

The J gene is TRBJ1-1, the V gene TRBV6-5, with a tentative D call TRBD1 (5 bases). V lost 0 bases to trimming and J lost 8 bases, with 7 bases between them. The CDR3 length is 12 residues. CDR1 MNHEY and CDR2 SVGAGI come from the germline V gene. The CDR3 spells CASSYSTVEAFF. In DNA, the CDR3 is TGTGCCAGCAGTTACTCGACAGTAGAAGCTTTCTTT.

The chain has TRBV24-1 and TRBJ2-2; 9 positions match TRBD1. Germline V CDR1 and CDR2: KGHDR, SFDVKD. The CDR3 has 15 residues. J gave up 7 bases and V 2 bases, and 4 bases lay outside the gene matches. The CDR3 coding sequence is TGTGCCACCAGTGATTCGGACAGGGGTGGCGGGGAGCTGTTTTTT. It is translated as CATSDSDRGGGELFF.

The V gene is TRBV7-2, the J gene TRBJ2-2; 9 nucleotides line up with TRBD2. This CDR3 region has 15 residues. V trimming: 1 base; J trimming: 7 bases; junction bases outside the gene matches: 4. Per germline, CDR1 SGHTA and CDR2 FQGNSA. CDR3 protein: CASSLVAGVGGELFF. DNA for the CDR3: TGTGCCAGCAGCTTAGTAGCGGGAGTGGGCGGGGAGCTGTTTTTT.

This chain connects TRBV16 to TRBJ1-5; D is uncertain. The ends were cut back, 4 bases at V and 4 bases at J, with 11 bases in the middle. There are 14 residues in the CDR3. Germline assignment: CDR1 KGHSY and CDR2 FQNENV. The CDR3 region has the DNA TGTGCCAGCAGCCCTACCGGCGGAAATCAGCCCCAGCATTTT. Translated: CASSPTGGNQPQHF.

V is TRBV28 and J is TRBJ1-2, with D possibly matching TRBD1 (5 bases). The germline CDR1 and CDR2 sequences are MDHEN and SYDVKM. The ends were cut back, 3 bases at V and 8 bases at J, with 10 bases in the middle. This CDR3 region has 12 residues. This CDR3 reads CASSFPGGGYTF. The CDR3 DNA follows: TGTGCCAGCAGTTTCCCCGGGGGGGGCTACACCTTC.

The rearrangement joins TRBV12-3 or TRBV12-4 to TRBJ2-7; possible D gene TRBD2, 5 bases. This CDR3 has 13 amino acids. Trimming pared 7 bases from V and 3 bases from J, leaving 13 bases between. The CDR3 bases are TGTGCCAGCAAGGTAGCGCTCAACTACGAGCAGTACTTC. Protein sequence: CASKVALNYEQYF.